The 23 T cell receptor beta chains below come from one sample, sequenced in a study of human T cells and chemical hapten exposure. Before extraction, the whole blood was not fractionated, and total RNA was taken from it. The library tagged each cDNA molecule with unique molecular identifiers. Each CDR3 protein gets one entry after TCRdb re-called the reads with MiXCR. The repertoire holds 95,000 to 150,000 distinct CDR3 sequences, 8.5% to 9% seen once, with around 1.4% in the top ten. The sample consisted of whole blood. These receptors all come from a human donor in good health. Some clones in this sample may be carry-over from other donors' samples.

The chain links TRBV27 to TRBJ1-5; D is unresolved. The CDR3 is made up of 9 amino acids. Trimming stripped 11 bases from V and 9 bases from J, with 8 bases between. CDR1 and CDR2 (germline): MNHEY, SMNVEV (reference sequence). CDR3 coding DNA: TGTGCCGCCGGCCGGCCCCAGCATTTT. Translating it yields CAAGRPQHF.

There are a few counts of this clonotype. This chain connects TRBV4-2 to TRBJ1-5; perhaps TRBD1 as D (5 bases). V lost 3 bases and J lost 3, with 12 bases in between. Germline lookup yields CDR1 LGHNA and CDR2 YNFKEQ. This CDR3 comprises 15 residues. The CDR3 DNA is TGTGCCAGCAGCCACAACCGGGACGACAATCAGCCCCAGCATTTT. It encodes CASSHNRDDNQPQHF.

The table lists this clonotype with many counts. This rearrangement joins TRBV6-1 to TRBJ1-1; D might be TRBD1 (5 bases). This CDR3 spans 14 amino acids. Germline CDR1 is MNHNS and CDR2 is SASEGT. Trimming took 6 bases from V and 0 from J, leaving 11 bases between them. CDR3 sequence reads: CASRNRFMNTEAFF. CDR3 nucleotides: TGTGCCAGCAGGAACAGGTTCATGAACACTGAAGCTTTCTTT.

This clonotype was found a few times. This sequence joins TRBV4-1 and TRBJ2-7; 9 bases fit TRBD1. Losses at the gene ends were 3 bases for V and 6 bases for J; bases not matched to a gene: 0. CDR1 MGHRA and CDR2 YSYEKL come from the germline V gene. This CDR3 is built from 12 residues. CDR3 nucleotide sequence: TGCGCCAGCAGCCAGGACAGGGGCGAGCAGTACTTC. Amino acid sequence: CASSQDRGEQYF.

J is TRBJ1-1 and V is TRBV5-1, with no clear D. The CDR3 is made up of 15 amino acids. The V end was cut by 0 bases, the J end by 0 bases, with 9 bases between. Germline CDR1 and CDR2: SGHRS and YFSETQ. CDR3 in DNA: TGCGCCAGCAGCTTGGGGGCATCCATGAACACTGAAGCTTTCTTT. It translates to CASSLGASMNTEAFF.

Many counts were recorded for this clonotype. V usage is TRBV6-6 and J usage is TRBJ1-1; TRBD1 aligns across 7 bases. The germline V gene encodes CDR1 MNHNY and CDR2 SVGAGI (reference sequence). With 7 bases clipped from V and 0 bases from J, the junction kept 5 bases outside the gene matches. The CDR3 totals 14 residues. CDR3 nucleotide sequence: TGTGCCAGCAACCAACAGGGGATGAACACTGAAGCTTTCTTT. Its protein is CASNQQGMNTEAFF.

This clonotype was seen many times. V is TRBV27 and J is TRBJ2-3, with 8 bases fitting TRBD2. Germline CDR1 MNHEY, CDR2 SMNVEV (reference sequence). The CDR3 is 18 residues long. Trimming took 2 bases from V and 2 from J; bases not matched to a gene: 12. CDR3 in amino acids: CASSLGQGRLAYTDTQYF. CDR3 sequence (DNA): TGTGCCAGCAGTTTAGGTCAGGGCCGACTAGCGTACACAGATACGCAGTATTTT.

This clonotype showed up many times. This sequence joins TRBV3-1 and TRBJ1-2; a weak D match, TRBD1 (6 bases). CDR3 length equals 16 residues. Trimming shortened V by 0 bases and J by 3 bases, and 14 bases separated the two germline ends. The germline CDR1 and CDR2 sequences are LGHDT and YNNKEL (reference sequence). The CDR3 sequence: CASSQDRGGVDYGYTF. CDR3 sequence (DNA): TGTGCCAGCAGCCAAGATCGAGGGGGTGTCGACTATGGCTACACCTTC.

This clonotype was observed at least ten times. This chain connects TRBV6-6 to TRBJ1-5; unclear D gene. This CDR3 has 15 amino acids. Germline V gene lookup returns CDR1 MNHNY and CDR2 SVGAGI (reference sequence). Trimming took 6 bases from V and 6 from J, leaving 18 bases between them. CDR3 amino acids: CASSSREVHSQPQHF. CDR3 DNA sequence: TGTGCCAGCAGCTCCCGGGAGGTACACTCTCAGCCCCAGCATTTT.

This clonotype was recorded at least ten times. The V call is TRBV4-3, the J call TRBJ2-2; no reliable D call. Germline CDR1 is LGHNA and CDR2 is YSLEER. V was clipped by 4 bases and J by 0 bases, with 9 bases between them. The CDR3 extends over 15 amino acids. CDR3 bases: TGCGCCAGCAGCCGTGACGCTACGAACACCGGGGAGCTGTTTTTT. Encoded protein: CASSRDATNTGELFF.

This clonotype was counted many times. The chain combines TRBV10-3 with TRBJ1-5; D not certain. This CDR3 is built from 12 residues. V lost 2 bases and J 10 bases, leaving 9 bases between the germline ends. The germline V gene encodes CDR1 ENHRY and CDR2 SYGVKD. CDR3 nucleotides: TGTGCCATCAGTGAGAACCTCTTTCCCCAGCATTTT. Protein sequence: CAISENLFPQHF.

This clonotype was detected many times. The rearrangement joins TRBV7-2 to TRBJ2-4; unclear D gene. The ends were cut back, 5 bases at V and 7 bases at J, with 15 bases in the middle. The CDR3 sequence is 14 residues long. Germline V gene sequence: CDR1 SGHTA, CDR2 FQGNSA. The CDR3 loop is CASSTTMAFNIQYF. The DNA for the CDR3 is TGTGCCAGCAGCACGACGATGGCTTTCAACATTCAGTACTTC.

The chain uses TRBV27 and TRBJ2-3, with 7 bases fitting TRBD1. CDR1 is MNHEY, CDR2 SMNVEV, per germline (reference sequence). V dropped 5 bases and J dropped 1; count of bases not matched to a gene: 6. The CDR3 extends over 15 amino acids. The CDR3 loop reads CASSETGVGTDTQYF. The CDR3 nucleotides are TGTGCCAGCAGTGAAACAGGGGTCGGCACAGATACGCAGTATTTT.

This clonotype was seen many times. This rearrangement joins TRBV29-1 to TRBJ2-1; D is unresolved. The CDR3 is 14 residues long. Trimming took 7 bases from V and 1 from J, leaving 14 bases between them. Germline lookup yields CDR1 SQVTM and CDR2 ANQGSEA. CDR3 nucleotides: TGCAGCGCCCGAACTAAACTTTCCTACAATGAGCAGTTCTTC. Translated, it gives CSARTKLSYNEQFF.

The V and J genes are TRBV6-1 and TRBJ2-7; TRBD1 is a possible D gene (6 bases). The CDR3 sequence is 15 residues long. The V end was cut by 4 bases, the J end by 0 bases, with 13 bases between. Per the germline V gene, CDR1 is MNHNS and CDR2 is SASEGT. CDR3 region: CASSVDPGHSYEQYF. DNA of the CDR3: TGTGCCAGCAGTGTCGACCCGGGACACTCCTACGAGCAGTACTTC.

This clonotype turned up a few times. As DNA, the CDR3 is TGTGCCAGCAGCCTCCCAGGAAGGGCTTTCTACAATGAGCAGTTCTTC. Amino acids: CASSLPGRAFYNEQFF. The J gene is TRBJ2-1, the V gene TRBV4-2; D gene ambiguous. The germline CDR1 and CDR2 sequences are LGHNA and YNFKEQ. CDR3 size: 16 residues. Trimming shortened V by 4 bases and J by 3 bases, and 16 bases separated the two germline ends.

This clonotype came up many times. This chain joins TRBV11-3 and TRBJ2-2; D gene uncertain. The CDR3 contains 11 residues. Germline values: CDR1 SGHNT, CDR2 YENEEA. Trimming stripped 5 bases from V and 4 bases from J, with 2 bases between. The CDR3 DNA reads as TGTGCCAGCAGCATCACCGGGGAGCTGTTTTTT. This sequence encodes CASSITGELFF. Full variable domain (outside the CDR3, taken from reference TRBV11-3 and TRBJ2-2): EAGVVQSPRYKIIEKKQPVAFWCNPISGHNTLYWYLQNLGQGPELLIRYENEEAVDDSQLPKDRFSAERLKGVDSTLKIQPAELGDSAVYLCASSITGELFFGEGSRLTVL.

This clonotype came up a few times. This chain uses TRBV20-1 with TRBJ2-1, with unresolved D. The germline V gene has CDR1 DFQATT and CDR2 SNEGSKA (reference sequence). V lost 5 bases and J lost 5, with 10 bases in between. The CDR3 length is 12 residues. CDR3 protein: CSAAGWDNEQFF. The CDR3 nucleotides are TGCAGTGCTGCCGGGTGGGACAATGAGCAGTTCTTC.

Concerning this clonotype itself: Germline is not matched at one junction end, which may reflect a read error. The CDR3 here is CASILAGRATDTQYF. The CDR3 DNA reads as TGCGCCAGCATCTTGGCCGGCAGGGCCACAGATACGCAGTATTTT. This chain links TRBV5-1 with TRBJ2-3; maybe TRBD1 (5 bases). The germline gives CDR1 SGHRS, CDR2 YFSETQ. The CDR3 sequence is 15 residues long.

The DNA for the CDR3 is TGTGCCAGCAGCTTAGGATGGCAAGGGGAAAAACTGTTTTTT. This translates into CASSLGWQGEKLFF. J is TRBJ1-4 and V is TRBV7-2, with unresolved D. Looked up from germline, CDR1 is SGHTA and CDR2 is FQGNSA. This CDR3 is 14 amino acids long. The V end lost 1 base, the J end lost 8 bases, and 11 bases lay between the germline ends.

This clonotype was counted only a few times. The rearrangement links TRBV20-1 to TRBJ1-1, with a tentative D call TRBD1 (6 bases). V was pared by 2 bases and J by 0 bases, with 16 bases between. The germline V gene encodes CDR1 DFQATT and CDR2 SNEGSKA (reference sequence). The CDR3 contains 16 residues. The CDR3 protein is CSARKPGQILNTEAFF. DNA for the CDR3: TGCAGTGCTAGAAAACCGGGACAAATCTTGAACACTGAAGCTTTCTTT.

This clonotype was detected a few times. The V and J genes are TRBV20-1 and TRBJ2-2; no firm D call. With 4 bases removed from V and 6 bases from J, the gap between germline ends came to 6 bases. Looked up from germline, CDR1 is DFQATT and CDR2 is SNEGSKA (reference sequence). The CDR3 loop spans 11 amino acids. CDR3 in amino acids: CSATVAGELFF. The CDR3, as DNA: TGCAGTGCTACTGTCGCCGGGGAGCTGTTTTTT.

The rearrangement links TRBV5-1 to TRBJ1-1, with D possibly being TRBD1 (6 bases). This CDR3 contains 14 residues. Germline-derived CDR1 and CDR2 are SGHRS and YFSETQ. The ends were cut back, 4 bases at V and 3 bases at J, with 13 bases in the middle. CDR3 protein: CASSKAYRDTEAFF. In DNA form, the CDR3 reads TGCGCCAGCAGCAAAGCTTACAGGGACACTGAAGCTTTCTTT. The complete variable domain, with remaining parts taken from reference TRBV5-1 and TRBJ1-1, reads KAGVTQTPRYLIKTRGQQVTLSCSPISGHRSVSWYQQTPGQGLQFLFEYFSETQRNKGNFPGRFSGRQFSNSRSEMNVSTLELGDSALYLCASSKAYRDTEAFFGQGTRLTVV.